This TCR beta chain was documented in a study of T cell responses to AZD1222 COVID-19 vaccine. TCRdb keeps only in-frame clones here, not all; method: immunoSEQ multiplex PCR. The sample shows 140,000 to 150,000 clones, 75% to 95% of them seen only once. Germline assignment: CDR1 LNHDA and CDR2 SQIVND (reference sequence). Germline trimming cut 6 bases from V and 3 bases from J; bases unmatched to any gene: 10. The CDR3 runs 17 residues. The sequence was collected from an adult who received the MenACWY meningococcal vaccine as a control. The chain combines TRBV19 with TRBJ2-3, with 12 bases that match TRBD2. Specimen: peripheral blood, collected 28 days after the second dose of the MenACWY control vaccine. CDR3 sequence (DNA): TGTGCCAGTAGGCCTAAATCCGGGACTAGCGGGACAGATACGCAGTATTTT. This translates into CASRPKSGTSGTDTQYF.